The clone carrying this T cell receptor beta chain was recorded only once. Its antigen is still unknown. The data were taken from a study of cytomegalovirus exposure and HLA in healthy donors. General observations from the study: What TCR beta sequences reportedly achieved was accurate prediction of HLA-A and HLA-B alleles in most subjects. Earlier results showed most TCR beta V segments being productive about 87% or about 30% of the time. Under 20,000 TCR beta sequences were associated with HLA alleles at 0.05 false discovery rate in a later analysis.

The CDR3 is made up of 15 amino acids. Trimming cost V 6 bases and J 10 bases; bases outside gene matches: 12. CDR1 is LNHDA, CDR2 SQIVND, per germline (reference sequence). The PCR was carried out with 60 Vbeta primers and 13 Jbeta primers. Sequencing used immunoSEQ multiplex PCR; TCRdb keeps in-frame clones, though not all of them. The data hold about 190,000 clones, with 87% observed a single time. Input material: PBMCs. This TCR was sampled from a man aged 30 to 39 in good health and CMV-seronegative. The chain is built from TRBV19 and TRBJ1-6; 7 nucleotides align to TRBD1. The CDR3 spells CASRPSEGAVSPLHF. The CDR3 bases are TGTGCCAGTAGACCCTCGGAGGGGGCGGTATCACCCCTCCACTTT.